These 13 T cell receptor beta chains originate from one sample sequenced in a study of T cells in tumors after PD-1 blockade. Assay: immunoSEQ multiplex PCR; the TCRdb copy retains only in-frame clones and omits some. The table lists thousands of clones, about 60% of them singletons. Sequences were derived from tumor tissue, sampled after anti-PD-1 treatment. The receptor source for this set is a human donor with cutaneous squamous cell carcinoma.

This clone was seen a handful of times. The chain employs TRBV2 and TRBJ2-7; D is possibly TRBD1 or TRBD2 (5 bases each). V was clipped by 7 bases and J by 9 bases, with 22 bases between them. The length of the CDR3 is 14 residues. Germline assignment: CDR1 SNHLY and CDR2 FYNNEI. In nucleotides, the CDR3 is TGTGCCAGCAAGGTCCGGGACGGAACTACGTGGCAGTACTTC. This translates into CASKVRDGTTWQYF.

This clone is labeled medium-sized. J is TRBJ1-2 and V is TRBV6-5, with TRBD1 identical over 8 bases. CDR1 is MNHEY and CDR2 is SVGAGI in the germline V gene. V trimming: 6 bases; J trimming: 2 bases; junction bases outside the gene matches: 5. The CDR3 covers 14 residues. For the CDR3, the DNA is TGTGCCAGCAGGACGGGACAGGTGAACTATGGCTACACCTTC. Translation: CASRTGQVNYGYTF.

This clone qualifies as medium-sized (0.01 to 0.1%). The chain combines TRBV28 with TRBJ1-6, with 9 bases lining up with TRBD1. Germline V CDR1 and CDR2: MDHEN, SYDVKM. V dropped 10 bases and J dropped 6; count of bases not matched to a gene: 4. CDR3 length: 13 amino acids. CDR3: CAIGGQGNSPLHF. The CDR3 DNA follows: TGTGCCATTGGGGGACAGGGTAATTCACCCCTCCACTTT.

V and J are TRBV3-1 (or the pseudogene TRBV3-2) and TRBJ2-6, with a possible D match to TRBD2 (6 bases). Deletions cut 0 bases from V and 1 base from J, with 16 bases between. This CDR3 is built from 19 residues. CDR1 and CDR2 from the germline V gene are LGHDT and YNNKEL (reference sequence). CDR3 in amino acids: CASSQDKSSVSSGANVLTF. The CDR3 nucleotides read TGTGCCAGCAGCCAAGATAAATCTAGCGTAAGTTCTGGGGCCAACGTCCTGACTTTC.

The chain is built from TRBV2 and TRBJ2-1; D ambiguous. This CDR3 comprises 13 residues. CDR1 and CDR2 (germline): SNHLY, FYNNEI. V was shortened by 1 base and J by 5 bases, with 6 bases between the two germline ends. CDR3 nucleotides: TGTGCCAGCAGTGAAGAGTGGGACAATGAGCAGTTCTTC. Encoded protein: CASSEEWDNEQFF.

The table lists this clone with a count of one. The CDR3, as DNA: TGTGCCAGCAGTGCCTTAGCGGGGGGGGACACCGGGGAGCTGTTTTTT. This translates into CASSALAGGDTGELFF. The chain couples TRBV2 to TRBJ2-2, with 11 bases aligning to TRBD2. V trimming: 4 bases; J trimming: 3 bases; junction bases outside the gene matches: 4. Germline lookup yields CDR1 SNHLY and CDR2 FYNNEI. The CDR3 contains 16 residues.

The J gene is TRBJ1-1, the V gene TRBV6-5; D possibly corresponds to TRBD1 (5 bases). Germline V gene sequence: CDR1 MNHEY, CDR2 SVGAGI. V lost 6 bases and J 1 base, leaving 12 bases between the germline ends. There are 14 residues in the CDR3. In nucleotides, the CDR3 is TGTGCCAGCAGAGCGGACACCTGGAACACTGAAGCTTTCTTT. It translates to CASRADTWNTEAFF.

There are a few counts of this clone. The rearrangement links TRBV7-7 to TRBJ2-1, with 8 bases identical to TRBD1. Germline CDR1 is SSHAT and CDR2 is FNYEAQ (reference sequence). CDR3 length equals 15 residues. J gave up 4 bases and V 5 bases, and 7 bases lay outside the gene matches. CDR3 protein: CASSPGTGTYNEQFF. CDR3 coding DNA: TGTGCCAGCAGCCCCGGGACAGGAACGTACAATGAGCAGTTCTTC.

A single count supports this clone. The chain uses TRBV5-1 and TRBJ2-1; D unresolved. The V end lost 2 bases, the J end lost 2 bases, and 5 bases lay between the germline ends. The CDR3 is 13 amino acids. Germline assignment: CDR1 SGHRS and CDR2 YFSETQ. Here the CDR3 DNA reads TGCGCCAGCAGCTTTTCCGCCTACAATGAGCAGTTCTTC. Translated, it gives CASSFSAYNEQFF.

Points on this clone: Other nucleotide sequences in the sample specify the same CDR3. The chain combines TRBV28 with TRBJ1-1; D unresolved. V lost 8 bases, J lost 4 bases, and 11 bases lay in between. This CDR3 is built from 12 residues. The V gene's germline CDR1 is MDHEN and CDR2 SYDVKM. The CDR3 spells CASRWVGTEAFF. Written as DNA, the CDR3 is TGTGCCAGCCGCTGGGTAGGCACTGAAGCTTTCTTT.

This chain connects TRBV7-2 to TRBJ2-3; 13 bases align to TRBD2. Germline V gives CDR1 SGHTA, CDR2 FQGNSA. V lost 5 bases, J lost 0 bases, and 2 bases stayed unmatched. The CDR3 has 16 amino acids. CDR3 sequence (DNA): TGTGCCAGCAGCGCGGGACTAGCGGGGAGCACAGATACGCAGTATTTT. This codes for CASSAGLAGSTDTQYF.

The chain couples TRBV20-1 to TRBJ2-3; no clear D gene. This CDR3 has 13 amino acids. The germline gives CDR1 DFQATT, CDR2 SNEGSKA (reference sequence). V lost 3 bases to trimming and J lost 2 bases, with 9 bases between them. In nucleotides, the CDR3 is TGCAGTGCTAGTTTTGGGAACACAGATACGCAGTATTTT. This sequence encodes CSASFGNTDTQYF.

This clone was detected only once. Written as DNA, the CDR3 is TGTGCCAGCAGCTTAGCCACGAGGACAGGGCCTGGGGATACGCAGTATTTT. Its protein is CASSLATRTGPGDTQYF. The chain joins TRBV5-4 to TRBJ2-3; 8 bases line up with TRBD1. The CDR3 length is 17 residues. V was pared by 2 bases and J by 6 bases, with 14 bases of the junction left unmatched. Germline loops: CDR1 SGHNT, CDR2 YYREEE (reference sequence).